These 8 T cell receptor beta chains were sequenced from one sample in a study of T-cell memory formation after mild COVID-19. MiXCR, applied by TCRdb to the 5' RACE reads, yields one record per CDR3 protein. The repertoire holds about 310,000 distinct CDR3 sequences, with roughly a fifth as singletons. Source material: PBMCs or a T cell subset sorted from them (not recorded which). The receptor source for this set is a man between 18 and 29 years old who had mild COVID-19 (a few samples of this study predate the infection). Cell type and time point are not known.

This clonotype was recorded at least ten times. This rearrangement joins TRBV7-8 to TRBJ2-1; D is ambiguous. This CDR3 region has 12 residues. Germline V gene data show CDR1 as SGHVS and CDR2 as FQNEAQ. Trimming took 5 bases from V and 4 from J, leaving 6 bases between them. CDR3 in amino acids: CASSLYYNEQFF. As DNA, the CDR3 is TGTGCCAGCAGCCTCTATTACAATGAGCAGTTCTTC.

The V and J genes are TRBV7-3 and TRBJ2-3; D uncertain. This CDR3 is built from 14 residues. The germline V and J ends were trimmed by 5 bases and 2 bases, with 11 bases remaining between them. Germline CDR1 is SGHTA and CDR2 is FQGTGA. CDR3 coding DNA: TGTGCCAGCAGCGATCAATCCGTCACAGATACGCAGTATTTT. Protein product: CASSDQSVTDTQYF. Full variable domain (missing parts from reference TRBV7-3 and TRBJ2-3): GAGVSQTPSNKVTEKGKYVELRCDPISGHTALYWYRQSLGQGPEFLIYFQGTGAADDSGLPNDRFFAVRPEGSVSTLKIQRTERGDSAVYLCASSDQSVTDTQYFGPGTRLTVL.

This clonotype was seen only a few times. The chain recombines TRBV27 with TRBJ1-6, with D maybe TRBD1 (6 bases). This CDR3 spans 15 amino acids. Germline assignment: CDR1 MNHEY and CDR2 SMNVEV (reference sequence). The V and J ends lost 9 bases and 7 bases respectively, with 19 bases between them. In DNA form, the CDR3 reads TGTGCCAGTTACAGCCTGGGGGCAGGGAATTCACCCCTCCACTTT. Translation gives CASYSLGAGNSPLHF.

V and J are TRBV20-1 and TRBJ2-5; D not certain. V shed 2 bases and J shed 2 bases, with 6 bases lying between them. Germline CDR1 DFQATT, CDR2 SNEGSKA (reference sequence). The CDR3 extends over 12 amino acids. CDR3 DNA sequence: TGCAGTGCTAGAAGTGGACAAGAGACCCAGTACTTC. Translation gives CSARSGQETQYF.

J is TRBJ2-5 and V is TRBV5-1, with a tentative D call TRBD2 (5 bases). Germline CDR1 is SGHRS and CDR2 is YFSETQ. The CDR3 runs 16 residues. Trimming removed 2 bases from V and 0 bases from J, with 14 bases in between. CDR3 residues: CASSFYERKYQETQYF. CDR3 nucleotides: TGCGCCAGCAGCTTCTACGAGCGGAAGTACCAAGAGACCCAGTACTTC. The full variable domain, its missing parts supplied by reference TRBV5-1 and TRBJ2-5, is KAGVTQTPRYLIKTRGQQVTLSCSPISGHRSVSWYQQTPGQGLQFLFEYFSETQRNKGNFPGRFSGRQFSNSRSEMNVSTLELGDSALYLCASSFYERKYQETQYFGPGTRLLVL.

In this sample, this clonotype turned up many times. This rearrangement joins TRBV27 to TRBJ1-6, with D maybe TRBD1 (5 bases). The V end lost 0 bases, the J end lost 4 bases, and 10 bases lay between the germline ends. The CDR3 contains 16 residues. Germline V CDR1 and CDR2: MNHEY, SMNVEV (reference sequence). The CDR3 sequence is CASSLSPGWYNSPLHF. Written as DNA, the CDR3 is TGTGCCAGCAGTTTATCCCCAGGGTGGTATAATTCACCCCTCCACTTT.

This clonotype was recorded a few times. This chain connects TRBV7-2 to TRBJ2-3; perhaps TRBD1 as D (6 bases). Germline assignment: CDR1 SGHTA and CDR2 FQGNSA. V lost 7 bases and J lost 1, with 15 bases in between. The CDR3 has 15 amino acids. The CDR3 coding sequence is TGTGCCAGCACCAAACCGGGACACCGCACAGATACGCAGTATTTT. This gives the protein CASTKPGHRTDTQYF. The variable domain in full, completed from reference TRBV7-2 and TRBJ2-3, reads GAGVSQSPSNKVTEKGKDVELRCDPISGHTALYWYRQSLGQGLEFLIYFQGNSAPDKSGLPSDRFSAERTGGSVSTLTIQRTQQEDSAVYLCASTKPGHRTDTQYFGPGTRLTVL.

The chain recombines TRBV20-1 with TRBJ2-1, with 11 bases lining up with TRBD2. Germline values: CDR1 DFQATT, CDR2 SNEGSKA (reference sequence). With V trimmed by 6 bases and J by 4 bases, 5 bases remained unmatched. The CDR3 length is 14 residues. CDR3: CSAEVAGGYNEQFF. The CDR3 coding sequence is TGCAGTGCCGAGGTAGCGGGGGGGTACAATGAGCAGTTCTTC.